Listed here are 21 T cell receptor beta chains from one sample, sequenced in a study of blood T cell repertoires in COVID-19. Produced via immunoSEQ multiplex PCR; TCRdb's table is partial and in-frame only. This table has around 81,000 clones, 88% appearing once. The material sequenced was peripheral blood. The receptor source for this set is a man between 65 and 79 years old with acute or convalescent COVID-19.

The CDR3 protein is CASSDTGASTDTQYF. DNA of the CDR3: TGTGCCAGCAGTGATACAGGGGCTAGCACAGATACGCAGTATTTT. The V and J genes are TRBV27 and TRBJ2-3, with 7 bases that match TRBD1. Germline V gene data show CDR1 as MNHEY and CDR2 as SMNVEV (reference sequence). The CDR3 runs 15 residues. V shed 5 bases and J 0 bases; nucleotides not matched to a gene: 5.

The gene calls are TRBV2 and TRBJ1-1; no reliable D call. V gave up 8 bases and J gave up 0 bases, with 7 bases separating them. The CDR3 spans 12 residues. Looked up from germline, CDR1 is SNHLY and CDR2 is FYNNEI. In DNA form, the CDR3 reads TGTGCCAGCGCGCAAATGAACACTGAAGCTTTCTTT. Translated: CASAQMNTEAFF.

The chain employs TRBV27 and TRBJ1-6; D gene uncertain. The CDR3 runs 13 residues. Germline-derived CDR1 and CDR2 are MNHEY and SMNVEV (reference sequence). The ends were cut back, 6 bases at V and 8 bases at J, with 11 bases in the middle. CDR3 nucleotide sequence: TGTGCCAGCAGAACCGACACTTATTCACCCCTCCACTTT. Translation: CASRTDTYSPLHF.

This chain connects TRBV2 to TRBJ1-4, with 7 bases identical to TRBD1. The V gene's germline CDR1 is SNHLY and CDR2 FYNNEI. This CDR3 is built from 14 residues. The J segment lost 8 bases and the V segment lost 10 bases, leaving 13 bases of the junction unmatched. CDR3 region: CATRILTGLEKLFF. CDR3 DNA sequence: TGTGCCACCCGGATTTTGACAGGGTTAGAAAAACTGTTTTTT.

The chain links TRBV6-2 or TRBV6-3 to TRBJ2-1; 15 positions match TRBD2. CDR3 length equals 21 residues. Germline V CDR1 and CDR2: MNHEY, SVGEGT. V shed 1 base and J 8 bases; nucleotides not matched to a gene: 18. CDR3 amino acids: CASSYLYDGWTSGGAVYEQFF. The CDR3 nucleotides read TGTGCCAGCAGTTACTTATACGATGGCTGGACTAGCGGGGGGGCCGTCTATGAGCAGTTCTTC.

V is TRBV15 and J is TRBJ2-1; TRBD1 matches 9 bases. With V trimmed by 3 bases and J by 7 bases, 10 bases remained unmatched. The CDR3 totals 16 residues. From germline, CDR1 is LNHNV and CDR2 YYDKDF (reference sequence). The CDR3 is CATSSIGTGRRNEQFF. The CDR3, as DNA: TGTGCCACCAGCAGCATAGGGACAGGGAGGCGGAATGAGCAGTTCTTC.

The gene calls are TRBV3-1 (or the pseudogene TRBV3-2) and TRBJ1-6; no reliable D call. CDR1 is LGHDT and CDR2 is YNNKEL in the germline V gene (reference sequence). V was clipped by 5 bases and J by 0 bases, with 11 bases between them. This CDR3 is 16 amino acids long. DNA for the CDR3: TGTGCCAGCAGCGAAGTGGCTTACTCCTATAATTCACCCCTCCACTTT. Translating gives CASSEVAYSYNSPLHF.

The chain joins TRBV10-3 to TRBJ2-7; 9 bases align to TRBD1. The CDR3 is made up of 12 amino acids. Germline lookup yields CDR1 ENHRY and CDR2 SYGVKD. The V gene end was trimmed by 10 bases and the J gene end by 1 base; junction bases not matched to a gene: 2. The CDR3 DNA reads as TGTGCCACCGGACAGGGGTCCTACGAGCAGTACTTC. It encodes CATGQGSYEQYF.

The V call is TRBV4-2, the J call TRBJ2-3; the D gene is possibly TRBD2 (5 bases). In germline, CDR1 is LGHNA, CDR2 YNFKEQ. There are 15 residues in the CDR3. V was pared by 4 bases and J by 2 bases, with 13 bases between. The CDR3 protein is CASSRYWTATDTQYF. CDR3 sequence (DNA): TGTGCCAGCAGCCGGTACTGGACTGCCACAGATACGCAGTATTTT.

The chain recombines TRBV6-5 with TRBJ2-7; weak D call: TRBD2 (7 bases). There are 14 residues in the CDR3. The V and J ends lost 7 bases and 7 bases respectively, with 20 bases between them. CDR1 and CDR2 (germline): MNHEY, SVGAGI. CDR3 nucleotide sequence: TGTGCCAGCACCCCTCGGGGGGCCTCAGGGGAGCAGTACTTC. It yields the protein CASTPRGASGEQYF.

The V gene is TRBV24-1, the J gene TRBJ2-3, with D unclear. Trimming left V 6 bases short and J 5 bases short, with 8 bases between. The CDR3 sequence is 12 residues long. CDR1 is KGHDR and CDR2 is SFDVKD in the germline V gene. In DNA, the CDR3 is TGTGCCACCAGTCCCACTCAAGATACGCAGTATTTT. Protein: CATSPTQDTQYF.

The chain is built from TRBV19 and TRBJ2-7, with TRBD2 matching 8 bases. This CDR3 region has 14 residues. CDR1 is LNHDA, CDR2 SQIVND, per germline (reference sequence). V was clipped by 7 bases and J by 2 bases; unmatched bases: 7. CDR3 sequence (DNA): TGTGCCAGTAAAACGGGACTAGGGGCCTACGAGCAGTACTTC. This gives the protein CASKTGLGAYEQYF.

The CDR3 protein is CALGLAGVAKNIQYF. CDR3 DNA sequence: TGTGCCTTGGGACTAGCGGGGGTAGCCAAAAACATTCAGTACTTC. This chain connects TRBV30 to TRBJ2-4, with TRBD2 matching 14 bases. The CDR3 has 15 amino acids. Unmatched junction bases numbered 2, after V lost 7 bases and J lost 0 bases. Germline CDR1 is GTSNPN and CDR2 is SVGIG (reference sequence). The full variable domain, rest sourced from reference TRBV30 and TRBJ2-4, is SQTIHQWPATLVQPVGSPLSLECTVEGTSNPNLYWYRQAAGRGLQLLFYSVGIGQISSEVPQNLSASRPQDRQFILSSKKLLLSDSGFYLCALGLAGVAKNIQYFGAGTRLSVL.

The chain combines TRBV9 with TRBJ1-6; D might be TRBD1 (6 bases). This CDR3 contains 13 residues. Germline CDR1 is SGDLS and CDR2 is YYNGEE. Trimming shortened V by 3 bases and J by 10 bases, and 11 bases separated the two germline ends. The CDR3 region is CASSETGQSPLHF. In nucleotides, the CDR3 is TGTGCCAGCAGCGAAACAGGGCAATCACCCCTCCACTTT.

The chain has TRBV5-1 and TRBJ2-3; 9 bases agree with TRBD2. CDR1 SGHRS and CDR2 YFSETQ come from the germline V gene. V shed 2 bases and J 1 base; nucleotides not matched to a gene: 2. CDR3 length equals 15 residues. CDR3 in amino acids: CASSFSGGGTDTQYF. The CDR3 coding sequence is TGCGCCAGCAGCTTTAGCGGGGGAGGCACAGATACGCAGTATTTT. The variable domain in full, with the rest retrieved from reference TRBV5-1 and TRBJ2-3, is KAGVTQTPRYLIKTRGQQVTLSCSPISGHRSVSWYQQTPGQGLQFLFEYFSETQRNKGNFPGRFSGRQFSNSRSEMNVSTLELGDSALYLCASSFSGGGTDTQYFGPGTRLTVL.

V usage is TRBV7-6 and J usage is TRBJ2-3, with D possibly TRBD2 on 5 matching bases. Germline V gene sequence: CDR1 SGHVS, CDR2 FNYEAQ. The V gene lost 3 bases and the J gene lost 7 bases, with 17 bases spanning the gap. There are 15 residues in the CDR3. CDR3 loop: CASSLINLEGNTQYF. The CDR3 DNA follows: TGTGCCAGCAGCTTGATCAATCTAGAGGGAAATACGCAGTATTTT.

J is TRBJ1-5 and V is TRBV19; D gene ambiguous. This CDR3 has 15 amino acids. CDR1 is LNHDA and CDR2 is SQIVND in the germline V gene (reference sequence). V lost 5 bases and J lost 0, with 11 bases in between. The CDR3 region is CASSPGVVSNQPQHF. Written as DNA, the CDR3 is TGTGCCAGTAGTCCCGGGGTTGTTAGCAATCAGCCCCAGCATTTT.

The chain has TRBV2 and TRBJ1-2; TRBD1 might be the D (5 bases). Germline V lookup: CDR1 SNHLY, CDR2 FYNNEI. The V end was cut by 5 bases, the J end by 4 bases, with 8 bases between. This CDR3 comprises 12 residues. CDR3 amino acids: CASSPQGYGYTF. In DNA, the CDR3 is TGTGCCAGCAGTCCGCAGGGCTATGGCTACACCTTC.

The rearrangement links TRBV27 to TRBJ2-7; 10 bases map to TRBD2. The CDR3 has 16 amino acids. V lost 5 bases and J lost 2; bases outside the gene matches: 9. Germline V CDR1 and CDR2: MNHEY, SMNVEV (reference sequence). This CDR3 reads CASSRGTSASPYEQYF. CDR3 DNA: TGTGCCAGCAGTCGGGGGACTAGCGCATCCCCCTACGAGCAGTACTTC.

CDR3 loop: CASSEVTSGMVQFF. CDR3 nucleotide sequence: TGTGCCAGCAGTGAAGTTACTAGCGGGATGGTGCAGTTCTTC. V is TRBV2 and J is TRBJ2-1; TRBD2 matches 10 bases. The length of the CDR3 is 14 residues. The J segment lost 12 bases and the V segment lost 1 base, leaving 6 bases of the junction unmatched. Germline V lookup: CDR1 SNHLY, CDR2 FYNNEI.

This clone was observed once. The chain recombines TRBV6-2 or TRBV6-3 with TRBJ1-5, with a tentative D call TRBD1 (6 bases). Looked up from germline, CDR1 is MNHEY and CDR2 is SVGEGT. This CDR3 comprises 16 residues. Deletions cut 0 bases from V and 5 bases from J, with 14 bases between. CDR3 residues: CASSYSNARGYQPQHF. The CDR3 nucleotides are TGTGCCAGCAGTTACTCGAATGCCAGGGGCTATCAGCCCCAGCATTTT.